The present T cell receptor (beta chain) was sequenced within a study of shared clonotypes between healthy human individuals. Study-level results: Shared across four donors were roughly 4.7% of the naive CD4 clonotypes.

The repertoire was sequenced with immunoSEQ multiplex PCR; TCRdb's copy has only in-frame clones and lacks some. In the table there are around 1.4 million clones, approximately 98.5% of which are singletons. As concerns this clone: Antigen specificity is unknown.

The germline V gene has CDR1 KGHSH and CDR2 LQKENI. V lost 6 bases to trimming and J lost 8 bases, with 10 bases between them. This CDR3 spans 12 amino acids. The specimen sequenced was naive CD4+ T cells sorted from blood. Sample subset: CD45RA+ positively selected. The chain is built from TRBV18 and TRBJ2-2, with D possibly being TRBD1 (5 bases). The clonotype originates from a young man in good health. This CDR3 reads CASSRARGELFF. CDR3 coding DNA: TGTGCCAGCTCCAGGGCTAGAGGGGAGCTGTTTTTT.